The clone carrying this TCR beta chain was found once. What it recognizes is unknown. This record belongs to a study of cytomegalovirus exposure and HLA in healthy donors. Primers included in the PCR were 60 Vbeta and 13 Jbeta primers. Assay used: immunoSEQ multiplex PCR; TCRdb lists only in-frame clones, some missing. The sample shows some 150,000 clones, roughly 70% of them seen only once. Everyone who donated was a healthy bone marrow donor. This CDR3 has 16 amino acids. Trimming removed 1 base from V and 1 base from J; junction bases left unmatched: 3. Germline values: CDR1 SGHRS, CDR2 YFSETQ. Study-level findings and limits: Because they were indistinguishable, some V segments, including TRBV6-2 and TRBV6-3, were excluded.

The sequenced sample was PBMCs. The clonotype was recovered from a man in his 60s in good health and CMV-seronegative. V is TRBV5-1 and J is TRBJ2-1, with 9 bases aligning to TRBD2. CDR3 loop: CASSLPSGKSYNEQFF. CDR3 nucleotides: TGCGCCAGCAGCTTGCCTAGCGGGAAATCCTACAATGAGCAGTTCTTC.